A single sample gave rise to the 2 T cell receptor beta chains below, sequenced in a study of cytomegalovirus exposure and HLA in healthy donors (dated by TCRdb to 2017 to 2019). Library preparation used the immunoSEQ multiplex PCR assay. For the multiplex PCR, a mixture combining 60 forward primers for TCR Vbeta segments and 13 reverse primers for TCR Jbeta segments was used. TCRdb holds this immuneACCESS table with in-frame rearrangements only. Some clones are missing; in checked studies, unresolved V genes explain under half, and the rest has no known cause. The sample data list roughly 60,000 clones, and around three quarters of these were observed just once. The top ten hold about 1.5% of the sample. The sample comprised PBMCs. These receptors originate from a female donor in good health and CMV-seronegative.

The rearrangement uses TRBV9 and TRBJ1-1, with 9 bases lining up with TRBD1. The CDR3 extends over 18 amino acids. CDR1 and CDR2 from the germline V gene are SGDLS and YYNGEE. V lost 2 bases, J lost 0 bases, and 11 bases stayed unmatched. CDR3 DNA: TGTGCCAGCAGCGTCAGCTCCGGACAGGGGAGGTTGAACACTGAAGCTTTCTTT. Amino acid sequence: CASSVSSGQGRLNTEAFF.

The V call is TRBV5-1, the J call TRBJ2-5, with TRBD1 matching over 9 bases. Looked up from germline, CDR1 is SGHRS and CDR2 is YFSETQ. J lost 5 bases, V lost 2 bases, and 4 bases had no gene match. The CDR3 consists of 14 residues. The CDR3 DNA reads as TGCGCCAGCAGCTTACCCGGGACAGGGGAGACCCAGTACTTC. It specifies CASSLPGTGETQYF.